This T cell receptor beta chain appears in the sequencing data of a study of shared clonotypes between healthy human individuals. In the sorted-subset replicate PCRs, approximately 200 ng DNA, 25,000 to 30,000 T cell genomes, was used. Authors' methods: Filtering differed, since immunoSEQ gave only junction sequences and no quality scores. Sequencing was performed with immunoSEQ multiplex PCR; in TCRdb, only in-frame clones are kept and a portion is missing. V and J calls and clone size are given by that table; D and trimming were obtained from the DNA. The sample contains around 100,000 clones, 67% of which appear only once. This clone was recorded at least ten times. Antigen unknown. Study-level findings and limits: The sharing of roughly 5% of naive CD4 clonotypes was seen across a few donors.

The CDR3 spans 21 residues. This sequence was found in a man aged 30 to 39 in good health. Sequencing used memory CD8+ T cells sorted from blood. The subset here: CD45RO+ cells pooled with CCR7-negative TemRA cells. The J gene is TRBJ2-3, the V gene TRBV21-1; the table's D call of TRBD2 was not tested on the DNA. TRBV21-1 is a documented pseudogene. Written as DNA, the CDR3 is TGTGCCAGCAGCAGGATGGGTGTAACGGGACTAGCGGGAGAGTTCCCAGATACGCAGTATTTT. Its protein product is CASSRMGVTGLAGEFPDTQYF.